A single sample is the source of the 15 T cell receptor beta chains below, sequenced in a study of human T cells and chemical hapten exposure. TCRdb re-called the RACE reads with MiXCR, one entry per CDR3 protein. This sample has more than 45,000 distinct CDR3 sequences, with about an eighth found just once. Time point described: patch test 3, about 24 weeks after DPC sensitization. Treatment in this sample: therapeutic diphenylcyclopropenone sensitization with weekly scalp DPC. The starting material was whole blood, obtained in connection with sensitization to the hapten diphenylcyclopropenone (DPC). The origin of the receptors is a man aged 30 to 45 with alopecia areata. Some clones in this sample may be carry-over from other donors' samples.

The chain joins TRBV28 to TRBJ2-5, with D possibly matching TRBD1 (5 bases). The CDR3 is made up of 16 amino acids. V was shortened by 6 bases and J by 1 base, with 18 bases between the two germline ends. The germline CDR1 and CDR2 sequences are MDHEN and SYDVKM. CDR3 DNA sequence: TGTGCCAGCAGAAGACATAGAACAGGAGTCCAAGAGACCCAGTACTTC. This gives the protein CASRRHRTGVQETQYF. Complete variable domain (other parts from reference TRBV28 and TRBJ2-5): DVKVTQSSRYLVKRTGEKVFLECVQDMDHENMFWYRQDPGLGLRLIYFSYDVKMKEKGDIPEGYSVSREKKERFSLILESASTNQTSMYLCASRRHRTGVQETQYFGPGTRLLVL.

In this sample, this clonotype turned up a few times. This sequence joins TRBV19 and TRBJ2-3; the D gene is possibly TRBD2 (5 bases). The CDR3 loop spans 14 amino acids. The V gene's germline CDR1 is LNHDA and CDR2 SQIVND (reference sequence). The V and J ends lost 2 bases and 2 bases respectively, with 8 bases between them. The CDR3 protein is CASSILGLTDTQYF. The CDR3 bases are TGTGCCAGTAGTATACTCGGACTCACAGATACGCAGTATTTT.

This clonotype was recorded a few times. The gene calls are TRBV11-2 and TRBJ2-1, with 9 bases lining up with TRBD1. With 5 bases clipped from V and 6 bases from J, the junction kept 8 bases outside the gene matches. From germline, CDR1 is SGHAT and CDR2 FQNNGV. CDR3 length: 15 residues. The CDR3, as DNA: TGTGCCAGCAGCATTCCGGGACAGGGCTTCAATGAGCAGTTCTTC. Translated: CASSIPGQGFNEQFF. The whole variable domain, filled in from reference TRBV11-2 and TRBJ2-1, reads EAGVAQSPRYKIIEKRQSVAFWCNPISGHATLYWYQQILGQGPKLLIQFQNNGVVDDSQLPKDRFSAERLKGVDSTLKIQPAKLEDSAVYLCASSIPGQGFNEQFFGPGTRLTVL.

This clonotype was observed at least ten times. The V and J genes are TRBV20-1 and TRBJ1-1, with D perhaps matching TRBD1 (5 bases). The CDR3 is 18 amino acids. Trimming pared 0 bases from V and 1 base from J, leaving 21 bases between. CDR1 and CDR2 (germline): DFQATT, SNEGSKA (reference sequence). The CDR3 coding sequence is TGCAGTGCTAGAGATAGTGCCAGGGTACGACCCAGGAACACTGAAGCTTTCTTT. As protein: CSARDSARVRPRNTEAFF.

This clonotype was counted ten times or more. The chain combines TRBV20-1 with TRBJ2-5, with TRBD2 as a possible D gene (6 bases). The CDR3 consists of 14 residues. Germline assignment: CDR1 DFQATT and CDR2 SNEGSKA (reference sequence). V shed 5 bases and J shed 7 bases, with 20 bases lying between them. CDR3 sequence reads: CSACCRDSLGTQYF. CDR3 sequence (DNA): TGCAGTGCTTGCTGCCGGGACTCCCTTGGGACCCAGTACTTC.

This clonotype was counted between two and nine times. The chain joins TRBV3-1 to TRBJ1-1; D is ambiguous. The V end lost 1 base, the J end lost 2 bases, and 11 bases lay between the germline ends. Per germline, CDR1 LGHDT and CDR2 YNNKEL (reference sequence). The CDR3 spans 15 residues. The CDR3 DNA is TGTGCCAGCAGCCAAGCGATCTTACCTAACACTGAAGCTTTCTTT. Its protein is CASSQAILPNTEAFF.

The V and J genes are TRBV10-3 and TRBJ1-1; D gene ambiguous. The CDR3 has 14 amino acids. CDR1 and CDR2 (germline): ENHRY, SYGVKD. V shed 10 bases and J shed 7 bases, with 22 bases lying between them. The CDR3 is CATLDPRGIFEAFF. CDR3 coding DNA: TGTGCCACCTTGGACCCACGAGGGATCTTTGAAGCTTTCTTT.

The chain has TRBV5-6 and TRBJ2-3; D unclear. V was clipped by 4 bases and J by 9 bases, with 18 bases between them. The CDR3 totals 14 residues. Germline values: CDR1 SGHDT, CDR2 YYEEEE. CDR3 in DNA: TGTGCCAGCAGCACCGGCCCCCTGCTAAGAACGCAGTATTTT. Its protein product is CASSTGPLLRTQYF.

This clonotype came up many times. The chain has TRBV7-2 and TRBJ1-4; D gene uncertain. The CDR3 is made up of 15 amino acids. CDR1 and CDR2 (germline): SGHTA, FQGNSA. V was clipped by 0 bases and J by 3 bases, with 8 bases between them. The CDR3 nucleotides are TGTGCCAGCAGCTTAGCTGGGGTAGCTAATGAAAAACTGTTTTTT. Encoded protein: CASSLAGVANEKLFF.

This clonotype was seen repeatedly, ten times or more. The rearrangement links TRBV25-1 to TRBJ1-1; 9 bases fit TRBD1. The CDR3 runs to 15 residues. Germline V gene lookup returns CDR1 MGHDK and CDR2 SYGVNS. Trimming took 3 bases from V and 2 from J; bases not matched to a gene: 4. The CDR3 spells CASSDPGQGNTEAFF. The CDR3 bases are TGTGCCAGCAGTGATCCGGGACAGGGAAACACTGAAGCTTTCTTT.

This clonotype has ten or more counts. The V and J genes are TRBV2 and TRBJ1-5, with 7 bases matching TRBD1. V was clipped by 0 bases and J by 1 base; unmatched bases: 3. The V gene's germline CDR1 is SNHLY and CDR2 FYNNEI. The CDR3 runs 16 residues. In DNA, the CDR3 is TGTGCCAGCAGTGAAGCGTTGGGACAGAGCAATCAGCCCCAGCATTTT. It encodes CASSEALGQSNQPQHF. Looking up the rest from reference TRBV2 and TRBJ1-5 gives the full variable domain: EPEVTQTPSHQVTQMGQEVILRCVPISNHLYFYWYRQILGQKVEFLVSFYNNEISEKSEIFDDQFSVERPDGSNFTLKIRSTKLEDSAMYFCASSEALGQSNQPQHFGDGTRLSIL.

This clonotype was picked up many times. The V call is TRBV14, the J call TRBJ2-3; 7 bases line up with TRBD2. Losses at the gene ends were 6 bases for V and 1 base for J; bases not matched to a gene: 13. This CDR3 contains 17 residues. Germline values: CDR1 SGHDN, CDR2 FVKESK. In nucleotides, the CDR3 is TGTGCCAGCAGTTTCGGGGGGTTCTTACGCGGCACAGATACGCAGTATTTT. It translates to CASSFGGFLRGTDTQYF.

The chain carries TRBV6-2 or TRBV6-3 and TRBJ2-2; tentatively, D is TRBD1 (6 bases). V lost 6 bases and J lost 1, with 12 bases in between. Germline loops: CDR1 MNHEY, CDR2 SVGEGT. CDR3 length: 15 residues. The CDR3 region is CASSGQFLNTGELFF. In nucleotides, the CDR3 is TGTGCCAGCAGCGGACAGTTCTTGAACACCGGGGAGCTGTTTTTT.

This sequence joins TRBV28 and TRBJ2-4, with 7 bases matching TRBD1. The CDR3 sequence is 14 residues long. Germline CDR1 is MDHEN and CDR2 is SYDVKM. V lost 4 bases and J lost 8; bases outside the gene matches: 8. In DNA form, the CDR3 reads TGTGCCAGCAGTTCACACCGACAGGGTGACATTCAGTACTTC. This translates into CASSSHRQGDIQYF.

A few counts support this clonotype. V usage is TRBV18 and J usage is TRBJ1-5; a possible D gene is TRBD1 (5 bases). V was clipped by 6 bases and J by 0 bases, with 18 bases between them. The CDR3 loop spans 17 amino acids. The V gene's germline CDR1 is KGHSH and CDR2 LQKENI. The chain's CDR3 is CASSLGGAGSSNQPQHF. The CDR3 DNA follows: TGTGCCAGCTCCCTCGGCGGGGCTGGGAGTAGCAATCAGCCCCAGCATTTT. The complete variable domain, with remaining parts taken from reference TRBV18 and TRBJ1-5, reads NAGVMQNPRHLVRRRGQEARLRCSPMKGHSHVYWYRQLPEEGLKFMVYLQKENIIDESGMPKERFSAEFPKEGPSILRIQQVVRGDSAAYFCASSLGGAGSSNQPQHFGDGTRLSIL.